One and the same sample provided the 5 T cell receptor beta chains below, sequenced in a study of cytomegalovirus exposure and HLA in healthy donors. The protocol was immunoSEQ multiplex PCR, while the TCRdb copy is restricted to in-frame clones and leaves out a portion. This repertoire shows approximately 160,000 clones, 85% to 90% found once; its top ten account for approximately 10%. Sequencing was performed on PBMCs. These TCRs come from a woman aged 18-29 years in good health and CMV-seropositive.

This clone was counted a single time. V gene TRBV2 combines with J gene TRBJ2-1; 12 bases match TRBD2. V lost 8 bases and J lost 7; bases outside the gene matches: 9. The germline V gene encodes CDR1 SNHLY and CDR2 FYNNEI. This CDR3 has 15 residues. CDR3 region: CASLRLAGERNEQFF. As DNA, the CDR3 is TGTGCCAGCCTAAGACTAGCGGGAGAGAGAAATGAGCAGTTCTTC.

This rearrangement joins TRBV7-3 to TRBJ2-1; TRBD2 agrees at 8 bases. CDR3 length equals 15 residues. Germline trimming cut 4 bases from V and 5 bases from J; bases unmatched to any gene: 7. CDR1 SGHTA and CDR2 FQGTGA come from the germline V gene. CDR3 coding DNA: TGTGCCAGCAGCTCAAGAAGCGGGAGCAACAATGAGCAGTTCTTC. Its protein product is CASSSRSGSNNEQFF.

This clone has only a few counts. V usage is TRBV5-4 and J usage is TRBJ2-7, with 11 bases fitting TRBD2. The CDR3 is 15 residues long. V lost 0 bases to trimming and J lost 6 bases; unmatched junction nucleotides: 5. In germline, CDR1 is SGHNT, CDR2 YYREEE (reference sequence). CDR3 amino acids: CASSLGVSGRGEQYF. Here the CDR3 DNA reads TGTGCCAGCAGCTTGGGCGTTAGCGGGAGGGGCGAGCAGTACTTC. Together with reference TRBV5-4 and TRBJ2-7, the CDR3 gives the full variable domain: ETGVTQSPTHLIKTRGQQVTLRCSSQSGHNTVSWYQQALGQGPQFIFQYYREEENGRGNFPPRFSGLQFPNYSSELNVNALELDDSALYLCASSLGVSGRGEQYFGPGTRLTVT.

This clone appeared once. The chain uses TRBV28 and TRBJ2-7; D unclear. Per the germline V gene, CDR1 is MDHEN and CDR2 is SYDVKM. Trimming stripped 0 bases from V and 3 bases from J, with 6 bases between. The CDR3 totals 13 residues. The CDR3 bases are TGTGCCAGCAGTTTATGGAGAATCTACGAGCAGTACTTC. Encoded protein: CASSLWRIYEQYF.

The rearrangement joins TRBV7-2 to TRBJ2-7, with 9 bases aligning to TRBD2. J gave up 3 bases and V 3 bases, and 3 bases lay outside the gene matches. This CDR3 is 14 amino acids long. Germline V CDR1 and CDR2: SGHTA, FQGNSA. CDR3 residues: CASSFASGNYEQYF. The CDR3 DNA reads TGTGCCAGCAGCTTCGCTAGCGGGAACTACGAGCAGTACTTC.